One sample yielded the 24 T cell receptor beta chains listed below, sequenced in a study of cytomegalovirus exposure and HLA in healthy donors. Researchers ran the PCR with 60 Vbeta and 13 Jbeta primers. Sequencing was performed with immunoSEQ multiplex PCR; in TCRdb, only in-frame clones are kept and a portion is missing. The table records under 200,000 clones, about four fifths of them present only once. Sequenced sample: PBMCs. Receptors were obtained from a male donor in good health and CMV-seropositive.

The rearrangement uses TRBV9 and TRBJ2-3; no firm D call. The CDR3 sequence is 12 residues long. Germline lookup yields CDR1 SGDLS and CDR2 YYNGEE. Trimming stripped 4 bases from V and 2 bases from J, with 5 bases between. The CDR3 sequence: CASSPNTDTQYF. In nucleotides, the CDR3 is TGTGCCAGCAGCCCAAACACAGATACGCAGTATTTT.

The rearrangement links TRBV4-3 to TRBJ2-1, with D possibly being TRBD1 (6 bases). This CDR3 is built from 17 residues. Germline CDR1 reads LGHNA; CDR2 reads YSLEER. V was clipped by 0 bases and J by 4 bases, with 16 bases between them. The CDR3 DNA is TGCGCCAGCAGCCAAGATAAGGACAGTTATTATTACAATGAGCAGTTCTTC. Protein product: CASSQDKDSYYYNEQFF.

The chain couples TRBV19 to TRBJ1-2, with 7 bases fitting TRBD1. The CDR3 consists of 13 residues. CDR1 LNHDA and CDR2 SQIVND come from the germline V gene (reference sequence). V dropped 6 bases and J dropped 2; count of bases not matched to a gene: 3. CDR3 sequence reads: CASSRDSNYGYTF. The CDR3 DNA sequence: TGTGCCAGTAGCCGGGACAGCAACTATGGCTACACCTTC.

The chain uses TRBV7-9 and TRBJ1-2; the D is unclear. The V end lost 10 bases, the J end lost 5 bases, and 17 bases lay between the germline ends. The CDR3 runs to 13 residues. Germline CDR1 SEHNR, CDR2 FQNEAQ (reference sequence). The CDR3 DNA is TGTGCCACATCAAATGGCGGCCGGTATGGCTACACCTTC. It specifies CATSNGGRYGYTF.

This clone was counted between two and nine times. This chain links TRBV6-1 with TRBJ1-5; TRBD1 matches 10 bases. The ends lost 2 bases at V and 6 bases at J; junction bases unmatched: 7. CDR1 and CDR2 (germline): MNHNS, SASEGT. CDR3 length: 16 residues. CDR3 sequence: CASSESRGTGVQPQHF. In DNA, the CDR3 is TGTGCCAGCAGTGAAAGCCGCGGGACAGGGGTTCAGCCCCAGCATTTT.

The chain carries TRBV5-6 and TRBJ2-5, with a possible D match to TRBD1 (5 bases). Per germline, CDR1 SGHDT and CDR2 YYEEEE. Between the trimmed V and J ends, which lost 6 bases and 5 bases, there was a span of 14 bases. The CDR3 is made up of 13 amino acids. The CDR3 sequence: CASNRFVTETQYF. The DNA for the CDR3 is TGTGCCAGCAACAGGTTCGTCACGGAGACCCAGTACTTC.

The rearrangement uses TRBV5-1 and TRBJ1-2, with TRBD1 identical over 8 bases. The CDR3 extends over 13 amino acids. Germline loops: CDR1 SGHRS, CDR2 YFSETQ. Germline trimming cut 6 bases from V and 4 bases from J; bases unmatched to any gene: 5. CDR3 nucleotides: TGCGCCAGCAACCCGGACAGGGCCTATGGCTACACCTTC. Its translation is CASNPDRAYGYTF.

The chain uses TRBV7-9 and TRBJ1-2; D is uncertain. Trimming left V 5 bases short and J 4 bases short, with 14 bases between. The germline V gene encodes CDR1 SEHNR and CDR2 FQNEAQ (reference sequence). The CDR3 is made up of 14 amino acids. The CDR3 here is CASSRPGLAYGYTF. The CDR3 DNA reads as TGTGCCAGCAGCAGACCCGGGTTGGCCTATGGCTACACCTTC.

V gene TRBV15 combines with J gene TRBJ2-1; perhaps TRBD2 as D (6 bases). The ends were cut back, 0 bases at V and 2 bases at J, with 11 bases in the middle. This CDR3 comprises 16 residues. Germline lookup yields CDR1 LNHNV and CDR2 YYDKDF (reference sequence). The chain's CDR3 is CATSRDRDSTYNEQFF. In DNA, the CDR3 is TGTGCCACCAGCAGAGATCGGGACTCGACCTACAATGAGCAGTTCTTC.

The chain couples TRBV5-6 to TRBJ2-3; TRBD1 agrees at 9 bases. Germline-derived CDR1 and CDR2 are SGHDT and YYEEEE. With V trimmed by 3 bases and J by 5 bases, 4 bases remained unmatched. This CDR3 contains 14 residues. The CDR3: CASSSGTGKDTQYF. CDR3 DNA sequence: TGTGCCAGCAGCTCCGGGACAGGGAAAGATACGCAGTATTTT.

The J gene is TRBJ2-2, the V gene TRBV2; 7 bases align to TRBD1. The CDR3 extends over 14 amino acids. CDR1 is SNHLY, CDR2 FYNNEI, per germline. V trimming: 6 bases; J trimming: 1 base; junction bases outside the gene matches: 2. The chain's CDR3 is CASRGTVNTGELFF. In DNA, the CDR3 is TGTGCCAGCAGGGGGACAGTGAACACCGGGGAGCTGTTTTTT.

CDR3: CASRGDGETQYF. The CDR3 bases are TGTGCCAGCAGGGGCGATGGAGAGACCCAGTACTTC. The V gene is TRBV2, the J gene TRBJ2-5; D gene ambiguous. Germline V lookup: CDR1 SNHLY, CDR2 FYNNEI. The CDR3 length is 12 residues. Deletions cut 6 bases from V and 4 bases from J, with 9 bases between.

The CDR3 nucleotides are TGCGCCAGCAGCCTCTACATGACAGGCAGCTCCTACGAGCAGTACTTC. Protein product: CASSLYMTGSSYEQYF. This chain joins TRBV4-1 and TRBJ2-7; D is perhaps TRBD1 (6 bases). Trimming cost V 4 bases and J 0 bases, with 16 bases left between them. This CDR3 is 16 amino acids long. Germline-derived CDR1 and CDR2 are MGHRA and YSYEKL.

The chain joins TRBV7-9 to TRBJ2-1; 7 bases match TRBD1. Germline CDR1 is SEHNR and CDR2 is FQNEAQ (reference sequence). The CDR3 is made up of 16 amino acids. The trim removed 1 base at V and 0 bases at J, leaving 3 bases unmatched. The CDR3 coding sequence is TGTGCCAGCAGCTTAGAGGGGGACAGCTCCTACAATGAGCAGTTCTTC. As protein: CASSLEGDSSYNEQFF. Supplemented by reference TRBV7-9 and TRBJ2-1, the full variable domain reads DTGVSQNPRHKITKRGQNVTFRCDPISEHNRLYWYRQTLGQGPEFLTYFQNEAQLEKSRLLSDRFSAERPKGSFSTLEIQRTEQGDSAMYLCASSLEGDSSYNEQFFGPGTRLTVL.

This chain connects TRBV6-5 to TRBJ1-2; no firm D call. This CDR3 spans 15 amino acids. Trimming shortened V by 0 bases and J by 2 bases, and 10 bases separated the two germline ends. Per germline, CDR1 MNHEY and CDR2 SVGAGI. As DNA, the CDR3 is TGTGCCAGCAGTTACTCCTTAGGAGCCAACTATGGCTACACCTTC. Protein product: CASSYSLGANYGYTF.

This clone was seen a few times. The chain employs TRBV21-1 and TRBJ2-1; no DNA check was done on the table's D call, TRBD2. TRBV21-1 is annotated as a pseudogene. The CDR3 runs to 14 residues. The CDR3 loop is CASSICGAANEQFF. CDR3 bases: TGTGCCAGCAGCATATGCGGCGCGGCCAATGAGCAGTTCTTC.

This chain uses TRBV5-1 with TRBJ1-1; no reliable D call. Germline CDR1 SGHRS, CDR2 YFSETQ. Trimming took 2 bases from V and 1 from J, leaving 9 bases between them. The CDR3 covers 14 residues. DNA of the CDR3: TGCGCCAGCAGCTTCGAGGGTAGGAACACTGAAGCTTTCTTT. Translating gives CASSFEGRNTEAFF.

V and J are TRBV6-1 and TRBJ2-1; 9 bases are shared with TRBD2. Germline loops: CDR1 MNHNS, CDR2 SASEGT. The V gene end was trimmed by 0 bases and the J gene end by 8 bases; junction bases not matched to a gene: 5. The CDR3 totals 15 residues. The CDR3 region is CASSEAGGGAHEQFF. In DNA form, the CDR3 reads TGTGCCAGCAGTGAAGCCGGCGGGGGGGCCCATGAGCAGTTCTTC.

This clone has just one count. The chain uses TRBV7-9 and TRBJ1-1; no clear D gene. Trimming left V 5 bases short and J 3 bases short, with 7 bases between. CDR3 size: 12 residues. Germline CDR1 SEHNR, CDR2 FQNEAQ (reference sequence). The CDR3 nucleotides read TGTGCCAGCAGCCGAGGGTACACTGAAGCTTTCTTT. Translating gives CASSRGYTEAFF.

The V call is TRBV10-1, the J call TRBJ2-2; 7 nucleotides agree with TRBD2. CDR1 is WNHNN, CDR2 SYGVQD, per germline (reference sequence). This CDR3 comprises 13 residues. V lost 10 bases to trimming and J lost 3 bases; unmatched junction nucleotides: 5. CDR3 amino acids: CATAAGDTGELFF. In nucleotides, the CDR3 is TGCGCCACCGCTGCGGGGGACACCGGGGAGCTGTTTTTT.

This clone was seen only a few times. V gene TRBV7-2 combines with J gene TRBJ2-5, with 10 bases fitting TRBD2. Germline values: CDR1 SGHTA, CDR2 FQGNSA. Unmatched junction bases numbered 6, after V lost 1 base and J lost 4 bases. This CDR3 has 16 residues. CDR3 loop: CASSLEIAGGGETQYF. The DNA for the CDR3 is TGTGCCAGCAGCTTAGAAATAGCGGGGGGAGGAGAGACCCAGTACTTC.

There are a few counts of this clone. The rearrangement joins TRBV19 to TRBJ1-4; 7 nucleotides line up with TRBD1. CDR1 is LNHDA and CDR2 is SQIVND in the germline V gene (reference sequence). CDR3 length: 14 amino acids. Trimming took 5 bases from V and 5 from J; bases not matched to a gene: 5. Here the CDR3 reads CASSLPGGNEKLFF. In DNA form, the CDR3 reads TGTGCCAGTAGTCTACCAGGGGGAAATGAAAAACTGTTTTTT.

The chain joins TRBV7-2 to TRBJ2-1; 8 positions match TRBD2. The CDR3 loop spans 15 amino acids. V dropped 5 bases and J dropped 5; count of bases not matched to a gene: 8. CDR1 is SGHTA and CDR2 is FQGNSA in the germline V gene. The CDR3 spells CASSRRGGVNNEQFF. The CDR3 coding sequence is TGTGCCAGCAGCCGACGGGGGGGCGTCAACAATGAGCAGTTCTTC.

This clone has a handful of counts. The chain employs TRBV6-5 and TRBJ1-1; TRBD1 aligns across 9 bases. Looked up from germline, CDR1 is MNHEY and CDR2 is SVGAGI. There are 15 residues in the CDR3. Trimming at V came to 2 bases and at J to 0 bases, leaving 1 base not matched to a gene. The CDR3 coding sequence is TGTGCCAGCAGTTACGACAGGGGGATGAACACTGAAGCTTTCTTT. The encoded protein is CASSYDRGMNTEAFF.